This is a list of T cell receptor beta chains from one sample in a study of T cell responses to AZD1222 COVID-19 vaccine. Profiling relied on immunoSEQ multiplex PCR, and the TCRdb table lists in-frame clones only, not all of them. The sample has some 130,000 clones, over 90% seen once. Sequencing used peripheral blood, obtained on day 0 of AZD1222 vaccination. The receptor set was obtained from an adult in good health. CDR3s include the opening cysteine and the closing phenylalanine or tryptophan. D genes are given only for firm matches. Expanded clones get a size class; other rows say once, few or many, or leave the size out.

clone_size d_call j_call v_call cdr3_aa cdr3_nt
- TRBD1 TRBJ2-1 TRBV28 CASSPSGTGGLANEQFF TGTGCCAGCAGTCCCTCCGGGACAGGGGGTTTGGCCAATGAGCAGTTCTTC
- - TRBJ1-2 TRBV30 CAWSVRGGTIYGYTF TGTGCCTGGAGTGTACGGGGGGGGACGATCTATGGCTACACCTTC
- - TRBJ1-2 TRBV12-3/TRBV12-4 CASSSNRAGYTF TGTGCCAGCAGCAGCAACAGGGCCGGCTACACCTTC
- - TRBJ2-6 TRBV27 CASKQGRTGANVLTF TGTGCCAGTAAACAAGGCAGAACTGGGGCCAACGTCCTGACTTTC
- - TRBJ1-1 TRBV5-1 CASTLALETEAFF TGCGCCAGCACCCTTGCACTGGAGACTGAAGCTTTCTTT
- - TRBJ1-1 TRBV11-2 CASSLVGEVDEAFF TGTGCCAGCAGCTTAGTCGGTGAGGTGGATGAAGCTTTCTTT
- - TRBJ2-3 TRBV4-2 CASSQDKRDTQYF TGTGCCAGCAGCCAAGATAAGCGAGATACGCAGTATTTT
few - TRBJ2-7 TRBV13 CASSKTDEQYF TGTGCCAGCAGCAAAACGGACGAGCAGTACTTC
- - TRBJ2-7 TRBV27 CASSFSGLYEQYF TGTGCCAGCAGTTTCAGCGGCCTTTACGAGCAGTACTTC
- - TRBJ1-6 TRBV27 CASRSERDHPRESPLHF TGTGCCAGCAGATCCGAGAGGGACCACCCCCGTGAATCACCCCTCCACTTT
- - TRBJ2-1 TRBV10-3 CAIKEGVDLNEQFF TGTGCCATCAAGGAAGGGGTGGATCTAAATGAGCAGTTCTTC
- - TRBJ2-1 TRBV6-2/TRBV6-3 CASSYRTEEQFF TGTGCCAGCAGTTACCGGACGGAGGAGCAGTTCTTC
- - TRBJ2-2 TRBV7-9 CASSQGGGLNTGELFF TGTGCCAGCAGCCAGGGTGGGGGACTCAACACCGGGGAGCTGTTTTTT
- TRBD2 TRBJ2-5 TRBV5-6 CASSPLSGSLYQETQYF TGTGCCAGCAGCCCCCTTAGCGGGAGTCTTTACCAAGAGACCCAGTACTTC
once TRBD1 TRBJ1-3 TRBV19 CASSTYRGRSGNTIYF TGTGCCAGTAGTACTTACAGGGGGCGATCTGGAAACACCATATATTTT
- - TRBJ1-5 TRBV19 CASSPRGRGFNQPQHF TGTGCCAGTAGTCCCCGAGGACGGGGGTTTAATCAGCCCCAGCATTTT
- - TRBJ2-1 TRBV12-3/TRBV12-4 CASSLSGPNEQFF TGTGCCAGCAGTTTATCGGGGCCCAATGAGCAGTTCTTC
- - TRBJ1-2 TRBV5-1 CASSVEGTAYGYTF TGCGCCAGCAGCGTCGAAGGGACGGCCTATGGCTACACCTTC
- - TRBJ1-1 TRBV27 CASSLVRTGNAFF TGTGCCAGCAGTTTAGTCCGAACAGGGAACGCTTTCTTT
once TRBD1 TRBJ1-5 TRBV30 CAWSEDRGTQPQHF TGTGCCTGGAGTGAAGACAGGGGGACTCAGCCCCAGCATTTT
- - TRBJ2-1 TRBV5-4 CASSSGDNEQFF TGTGCCAGCAGCTCCGGAGACAATGAGCAGTTCTTC
- - TRBJ1-5 TRBV7-3 CASSLGSGQPQHF TGTGCCAGCAGCTTAGGCTCGGGGCAGCCCCAGCATTTT
- - TRBJ2-1 TRBV7-8 CASSLEWSSYNEQFF TGTGCCAGCAGCTTGGAGTGGAGCTCCTACAATGAGCAGTTCTTC
- - TRBJ2-1 TRBV12-3/TRBV12-4 CASRGIRGEQFF TGTGCCAGCAGGGGAATTCGTGGTGAGCAGTTCTTC